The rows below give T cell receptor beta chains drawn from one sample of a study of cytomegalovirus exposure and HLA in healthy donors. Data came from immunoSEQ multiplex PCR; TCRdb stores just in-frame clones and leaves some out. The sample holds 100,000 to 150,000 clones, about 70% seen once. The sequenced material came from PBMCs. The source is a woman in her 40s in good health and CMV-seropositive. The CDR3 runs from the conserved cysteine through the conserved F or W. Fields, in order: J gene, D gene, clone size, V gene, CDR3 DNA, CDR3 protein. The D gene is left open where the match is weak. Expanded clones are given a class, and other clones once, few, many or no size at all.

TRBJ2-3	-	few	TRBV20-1	TGCAGTGCCCCGCGGATCACGCAGTATTTT	CSAPRITQYF
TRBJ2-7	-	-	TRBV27	TGTGCCAGCAGTTTCCGGGGAGAGCAGTACTTC	CASSFRGEQYF
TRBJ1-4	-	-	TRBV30	TGTGCCTGGAGTGTAGCAGGGGTGGCAGAAAAACTGTTTTTT	CAWSVAGVAEKLFF
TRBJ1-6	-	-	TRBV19	TGTGCCAGTAGCCCCGGACAGCTAAATTCACCCCTCCACTTT	CASSPGQLNSPLHF
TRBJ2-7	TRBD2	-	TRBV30	TGTGCCTGGAGTCGGCTAGCGGGAGCAAGCGAGCAGTACTTC	CAWSRLAGASEQYF
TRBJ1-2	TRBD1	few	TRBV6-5	TGTGCCAGCAGCATTACAGGGGGCACGGGCTATGGCTACACCTTC	CASSITGGTGYGYTF
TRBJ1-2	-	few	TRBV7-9	TGTGCCAGCAGCCTTAGCAGGGGAGATGGCTACACCTTC	CASSLSRGDGYTF
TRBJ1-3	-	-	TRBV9	TGTGCCAGCAGTGGAGGCCCTGGAAACACCATATATTTT	CASSGGPGNTIYF
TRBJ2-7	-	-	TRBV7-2	TGTGCCAGCAGCTTAGGGCACAGTACCTACGAGCAGTACTTC	CASSLGHSTYEQYF
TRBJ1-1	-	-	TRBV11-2	TGTGCCAGCAGCTTGGGAGACTTAAACACTGAAGCTTTCTTT	CASSLGDLNTEAFF
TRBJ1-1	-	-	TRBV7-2	TGTGCCAGCAGCTTACACAGCATGAACACTGAAGCTTTCTTT	CASSLHSMNTEAFF
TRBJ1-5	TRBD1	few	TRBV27	TGTGCCAGTGCGGGACAGGGGGCCCATCAGCCCCAGCATTTT	CASAGQGAHQPQHF
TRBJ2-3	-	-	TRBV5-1	TGCGCCAGCAGCTTGAAACCTAGCCGAGACACAGATACGCAGTATTTT	CASSLKPSRDTDTQYF
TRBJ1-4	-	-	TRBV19	TGTGCCAGTAGTACTACAGGGTCTGCTAATGAAAAACTGTTTTTT	CASSTTGSANEKLFF
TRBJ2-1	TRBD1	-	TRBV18	TGTGCCAGCTCACCAGGACAGGGGGCCTACAATGAGCAGTTCTTC	CASSPGQGAYNEQFF
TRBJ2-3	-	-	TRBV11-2	TGTGCCAGCAGCTTTGGGAGCGCGGCAGGGGTAGCAGATACGCAGTATTTT	CASSFGSAAGVADTQYF
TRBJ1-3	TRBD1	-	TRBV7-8	TGTGCCAGCAGCTTAGCCGGACAGGCTCTTGGAAACACCATATATTTT	CASSLAGQALGNTIYF
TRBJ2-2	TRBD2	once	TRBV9	TGTGCCAGCAGCCCCCGGACTAGCGGGGAGGTCACCGGGGAGCTGTTTTTT	CASSPRTSGEVTGELFF
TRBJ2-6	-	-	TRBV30	TGTGCCTGGAGTGCAAGGGGCACTGGGGCCAACGTCCTGACTTTC	CAWSARGTGANVLTF
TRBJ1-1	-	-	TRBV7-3	TGTGCCAGCAGCTTAACATCGCGGGGAGCTGAAGCTTTCTTT	CASSLTSRGAEAFF
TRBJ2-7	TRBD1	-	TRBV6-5	TGTGCCAGCAGTCTACAGGGGGGATACGAGCAGTACTTC	CASSLQGGYEQYF
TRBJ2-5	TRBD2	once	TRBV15	TGTGCCACCAGCAGAGGGACTAGCGGGGGGGCAGGGGAGACCCAGTACTTC	CATSRGTSGGAGETQYF
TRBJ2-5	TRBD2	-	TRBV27	TGTGCCAGCAGCCCTGGGACTAGGTTAGAGACCCAGTACTTC	CASSPGTRLETQYF
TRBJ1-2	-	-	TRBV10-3	TGTGCCATCAGTGCAATCTCCGGTGGAGGGGATGGCTACACCTTC	CAISAISGGGDGYTF
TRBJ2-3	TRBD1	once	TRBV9	TGTGCCAGCAGCGTAGGAGGGGGCCAAAATACGCAGTATTTT	CASSVGGGQNTQYF
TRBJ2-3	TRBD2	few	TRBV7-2	TGTGCCAGCAGCTCCCGGGGGACGGGGAGCGGGAGACGGACAGATACGCAGTATTTT	CASSSRGTGSGRRTDTQYF
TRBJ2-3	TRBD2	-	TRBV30	TGTGCCTGGGGTCCGGGACTAGCGACAGATACGCAGTATTTT	CAWGPGLATDTQYF
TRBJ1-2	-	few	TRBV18	TGTGCCAGCTCACCCCTACAGGAAAACTATGGCTACACCTTC	CASSPLQENYGYTF
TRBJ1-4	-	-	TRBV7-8	TGTGCCAGCAGCCGAGAAGGGGCAACTAATGAAAAACTGTTTTTT	CASSREGATNEKLFF
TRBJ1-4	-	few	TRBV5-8	TGTGCCAGCAGCGAGCGACAGCTCTTTAATGAAAAACTGTTTTTT	CASSERQLFNEKLFF
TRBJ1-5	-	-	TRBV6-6	TGTGCCAGCACTCCAAGGGGGTCAGGGCAGCCCCAGCATTTT	CASTPRGSGQPQHF
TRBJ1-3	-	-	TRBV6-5	TGTGCCAGCAGCCGCACAGGCTCTGGAAACACCATATATTTT	CASSRTGSGNTIYF
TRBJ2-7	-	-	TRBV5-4	TGTGCCAGCAGCTCTGACATAGCCTACGAGCAGTACTTC	CASSSDIAYEQYF
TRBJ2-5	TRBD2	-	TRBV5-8	TGTGCCAGCAGGACGGGTAGCGGGGGGCACCAAGAGACCCAGTACTTC	CASRTGSGGHQETQYF
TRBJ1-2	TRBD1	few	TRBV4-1	TGCGCCAGCAGCCCAATACAGGGGGCCGGTGGCTACACCTTC	CASSPIQGAGGYTF
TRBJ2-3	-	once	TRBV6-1	TGTGCCAGCTCGAGCCAGGGCGATGGCACAGATACGCAGTATTTT	CASSSQGDGTDTQYF
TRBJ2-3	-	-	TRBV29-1	TGCAGCGTTGACGCGAGCACAGATACGCAGTATTTT	CSVDASTDTQYF
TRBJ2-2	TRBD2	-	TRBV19	TGTGCCAGTAAGAAGCGGGAGGGAGGCGGGGAGCTGTTTTTT	CASKKREGGGELFF
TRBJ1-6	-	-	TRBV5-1	TGCGCCAGCAGCTTGCAGGGGACGAGAAATAATTCACCCCTCCACTTT	CASSLQGTRNNSPLHF
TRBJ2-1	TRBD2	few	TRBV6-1	TGTGCCAGCAGTGGACAGAGCGGGGTTTCCTACAATGAGCAGTTCTTC	CASSGQSGVSYNEQFF
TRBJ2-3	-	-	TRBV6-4	TGTGCCAGCAGTGACTCGCGCGGAGATACGCAGTATTTT	CASSDSRGDTQYF
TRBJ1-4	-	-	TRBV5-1	TGCGCCAGCAGCTTCAAGGGGACTAATGAAAAACTGTTTTTT	CASSFKGTNEKLFF
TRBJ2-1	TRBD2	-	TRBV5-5	TGTGCCAGCAGCTTGGGACTAGCGCTAGACAATGAGCAGTTCTTC	CASSLGLALDNEQFF
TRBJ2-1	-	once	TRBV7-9	TGTGCCAGCAGCCCTGTCGGGTCCTACAATGAGCAGTTCTTC	CASSPVGSYNEQFF
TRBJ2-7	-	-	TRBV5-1	TGCGCCAGCAGCTTATCCGGGACCCCGATCGGGGGTGAGCAGTACTTC	CASSLSGTPIGGEQYF
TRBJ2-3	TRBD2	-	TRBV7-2	TGTGCCAGCAGCCGGACTAGCGGTAGCACAGATACGCAGTATTTT	CASSRTSGSTDTQYF
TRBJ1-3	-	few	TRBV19	TGTGCCAGTAGTAGTGTGGGCCGTACCTCTGGAAACACCATATATTTT	CASSSVGRTSGNTIYF
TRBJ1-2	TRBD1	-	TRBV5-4	TGTGCCAGCAGCCGGACAGGGACCTATGGCTACACCTTC	CASSRTGTYGYTF
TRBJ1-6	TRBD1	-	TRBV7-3	TGTGCCAGCAGCTTGACAGGGGCTGGGAATTCACCCCTCCACTTT	CASSLTGAGNSPLHF
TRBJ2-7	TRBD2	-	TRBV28	TGTGCCAGCAGTTTGTTTCCGGGACTAGGCATTTCGATCAGCTCCTACGAGCAGTACTTC	CASSLFPGLGISISSYEQYF
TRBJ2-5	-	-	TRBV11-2	TGTGCCAGCAGCTTAAGGGTCGGCGGAGGGAAAGAGACCCAGTACTTC	CASSLRVGGGKETQYF
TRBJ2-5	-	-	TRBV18	TGTGCCAGCTCACCATTGGTACAGGACCCACAAGAGACCCAGTACTTC	CASSPLVQDPQETQYF